Sequencing of this T cell receptor (beta chain) was carried out in a study of vaccination effects on CD4 cells after COVID-19. Across the whole study: Every participant took two doses of the BNT162b2 or mRNA-1273 vaccine.

Expansion with viral peptide pools was applied to antigen-specific CD4+ T cells by the ViraFEST assay prior to sequencing. Following 10 days of culture, CD4+ T cells were isolated. Documented for the person is a PCR-confirmed SARS-CoV-2 infection occurring between March and December 2020. IL-2 medium supplanted half the medium on days 3 and 7. Some clones are missing from TCRdb's copy, which holds only in-frame ones; the method was immunoSEQ multiplex PCR. The sample holds 25,000 to 35,000 clones, 70% to 85% seen once. A few counts support this clone. Antigen unknown. The junction had 9 bases not matched to a gene; V was cut back by 3 bases and J by 2 bases. Per the germline V gene, CDR1 is SGDLS and CDR2 is YYNGEE. The CDR3 loop spans 16 amino acids.

This clonotype was sampled from a human donor who had a prior SARS-CoV-2 infection. V and J are TRBV9 and TRBJ2-3; 7 bases are a match to TRBD1. The source material was CD4+ T cells from PBMCs cultured with a peptide pool, sampled before COVID-19 vaccination. CDR3 coding DNA: TGTGCCAGCAGCGAACTCCCAGGGGGAACCACAGATACGCAGTATTTT. Translation gives CASSELPGGTTDTQYF.